These T cell receptor beta chains were read from a single sample in a study of blood T cell repertoires in COVID-19. Profiled with immunoSEQ multiplex PCR; TCRdb holds only in-frame clones, not every one. The sample yields 490,000 or so clones, more than 75% seen once. The sequencing sample was made of PBMCs or T cells enriched from blood (not recorded which). The receptor set was obtained from a woman between 40 and 50 years old who had recovered from COVID-19. CDR3s include the opening cysteine and the closing phenylalanine or tryptophan. The order of the fields is clone size, V gene, J gene, D gene, CDR3 DNA, CDR3 protein. The D gene is left open where the match is weak. The size entry is marked missing in some rows and otherwise reads once, few, many or a size class.

-	TRBV9	TRBJ2-2	-	TGTGCCAGCAGCGTAGATCCGGAGCGGACCGGGGAGCTGTTTTTT	CASSVDPERTGELFF
-	TRBV7-2	TRBJ1-1	-	TGTGCCAGCAGCTTAGGTCAGCCTCTACTCACCTCCGGGGCTTTCTTT	CASSLGQPLLTSGAFF
-	TRBV19	TRBJ1-2	-	TGTGCCAGTAGTATTCTAATGGGGGGTTCCTATGGCTACACCTTC	CASSILMGGSYGYTF
once	TRBV7-8	TRBJ1-2	-	TGTGCCAGCAGCCCCAAGATTCGGGATGGCTACACCTTC	CASSPKIRDGYTF
-	TRBV7-2	TRBJ2-7	-	TGTGCCAGCAGCTTAGCGGGCTCTTACGAGCAGTACTTC	CASSLAGSYEQYF
-	TRBV24-1	TRBJ2-7	TRBD1	TGTGCCACCAGTGATCCCCGAGGACAGGGGACGGGGGAGCAGTACTTC	CATSDPRGQGTGEQYF
-	TRBV6-2/TRBV6-3	TRBJ2-5	TRBD2	TGTGCCAGCAGTTACGAGATAGCGGGAGTGGGGTACTTC	CASSYEIAGVGYF
-	TRBV10-3	TRBJ1-4	TRBD1	TGTGCCATCAGTGACCCAGAACAGGGGTATCGGGAAAAACTGTTTTTT	CAISDPEQGYREKLFF
once	TRBV4-3	TRBJ1-1	-	TGCGCCAGCAGCCAAGACAGGGGTGGAACTGAAGCTTTCTTT	CASSQDRGGTEAFF
-	TRBV6-2/TRBV6-3	TRBJ1-2	TRBD1	TGTGCCAGCAGTTATACGGGACAGGGCTCTGGCTACACCTTC	CASSYTGQGSGYTF
-	TRBV6-2/TRBV6-3	TRBJ1-4	-	TGTGCCAGCAGTTTAAACCCGGACAGCGCAGGATATGAAAAACTGTTTTTT	CASSLNPDSAGYEKLFF
-	TRBV10-3	TRBJ1-6	-	TGTGCCATCAGTGAGTGGGGGCCGGACTCACCCCTCCACTTT	CAISEWGPDSPLHF
-	TRBV3-1/TRBV3-2	TRBJ2-2	-	TGTGCCAGCAGCCGTAGACGGGGCGGGGAGCTGTTTTTT	CASSRRRGGELFF
-	TRBV2	TRBJ1-4	TRBD1	TGTGCCAGCAGTGAATCTCTGGGACAGACGGAAAAACTGTTTTTT	CASSESLGQTEKLFF
-	TRBV5-1	TRBJ1-6	-	TGCGCCAGCAGCTTGCACGGCGGAAATAATTCACCCCTCCACTTT	CASSLHGGNNSPLHF
-	TRBV6-2/TRBV6-3	TRBJ2-7	-	TGTGCCAGCAGTTACTACGTCGGAGGGGGCGCGGGGTACGAGCAGTACTTC	CASSYYVGGGAGYEQYF
-	TRBV15	TRBJ2-1	-	TGTGCCACCAGCGGCGACAGCAATGAGCAGTTCTTC	CATSGDSNEQFF
-	TRBV4-3	TRBJ2-1	TRBD2	TGCGCCAGCAGCCAAGCGTCAGCGGGAGCTTTCAATGAGCAGTTCTTC	CASSQASAGAFNEQFF
-	TRBV29-1	TRBJ2-6	-	TGCAGCGTTCAACTCTCTGGGGCCAACGTCCTGACTTTC	CSVQLSGANVLTF
-	TRBV6-2/TRBV6-3	TRBJ2-3	-	TGTGCCAGCAGTTTCGGTCGGGATACGCAGTATTTT	CASSFGRDTQYF
once	TRBV11-3	TRBJ1-6	TRBD1	TGTGCCAGCAGCCCGGGGGACAGCCTTAATTCACCCCTCCACTTT	CASSPGDSLNSPLHF
-	TRBV19	TRBJ1-2	-	TGTGCCAGTAGTAATGACAGGAACTATGGCTACACCTTC	CASSNDRNYGYTF
-	TRBV11-2	TRBJ1-4	-	TGTGCCAGCAGCTTTTCTGCAGGGGTGGATGAAAAACTGTTTTTT	CASSFSAGVDEKLFF
-	TRBV7-9	TRBJ2-1	TRBD2	TGTGCCAGCAGCGGGGGGACTAGCGGGAAGGATGAGCAGTTCTTC	CASSGGTSGKDEQFF
-	TRBV30	TRBJ1-5	-	TGTGCCTGGAGTTTTGGAGGACAGCCTGCCGGGTGGGAGCCCCAGCATTTT	CAWSFGGQPAGWEPQHF
few	TRBV4-2	TRBJ1-1	TRBD1	TGTGCCAGCAGCCAAGACGGGACAGGCGGGAGCACTGAAGCTTTCTTT	CASSQDGTGGSTEAFF
-	TRBV6-5	TRBJ2-7	TRBD1	TGTGCCAGCAGTTACTCGATTCAGGGGGCCTCCTACGAGCAGTACTTC	CASSYSIQGASYEQYF
-	TRBV18	TRBJ2-5	TRBD2	TGTGCCAGCTCACCGTGGCTAGCGGACCTGTACCAAGAGACCCAGTACTTC	CASSPWLADLYQETQYF
few	TRBV5-6	TRBJ1-2	TRBD1	TGTGCCAGCAGCTCAAGGTCGGGACAGGGGCGCCAAGGCTACACCTTC	CASSSRSGQGRQGYTF
-	TRBV9	TRBJ2-7	-	TGTGCCAGCAGCCCACGACAGGCCGGCTCCTACGAGCAGTACTTC	CASSPRQAGSYEQYF
-	TRBV10-1	TRBJ2-3	-	TGCGCCAGCAGTGAGAATTGGTCCGGGGTCACAGATACGCAGTATTTT	CASSENWSGVTDTQYF
once	TRBV29-1	TRBJ2-1	TRBD2	TGCAGCACCCGGGGGGGGCTAGCGGGAGTATACAATGAGCAGTTCTTC	CSTRGGLAGVYNEQFF
-	TRBV7-8	TRBJ2-1	-	TGTGCCAGCCGTGGTAGCGGCCACTCCTACAATGAGCAGTTCTTC	CASRGSGHSYNEQFF
-	TRBV3-1/TRBV3-2	TRBJ2-1	-	TGTGCCAGCAGCGACTCCCCGACTTACAATGAGCAGTTCTTC	CASSDSPTYNEQFF
-	TRBV9	TRBJ1-1	-	TGTGCCAGCAGCGAGGGGCCCTACATGAACACTGAAGCTTTCTTT	CASSEGPYMNTEAFF
-	TRBV3-1/TRBV3-2	TRBJ2-2	-	TGTGCCAGCAGCCAAGCAGGGTTCGGGGAGCTGTTTTTT	CASSQAGFGELFF